This TCR beta chain was obtained from a study of blood T cell repertoires in COVID-19 (dated by TCRdb to the early 2020s). Some background on the complete study: Collaborator samples came from the United States, Italy and Spain and covered acute and convalescent phases of COVID-19. The material from the prospective study consisted of cDNA or gDNA derived from T cells, B-cell-depleted T cells, or PBMCs. The dataset comprised deeply sampled blood TCRbeta repertoires from subjects exposed to, actively infected with, or recovered from COVID-19. The repertoires were made available in a free public database intended to serve as a resource for research on the immune response to SARS-CoV-2. The samples were drawn from two sources: the first 160 participants of the ongoing ImmuneRACE study, and 1,254 subjects contributed by 6 global collaborators. Sample metadata almost always included a de-identified subject ID, COVID-19 status, age in years and sex. Where available, HLA class I and class II types were obtained from metadata supplied by the sample provider rather than from assay-based typing.

With respect to this clone: Its specific antigen is unknown. Per-base qualities were not stored, and no clone one base away is much larger.

Points the paper makes about the study in general: How much clinical and demographic metadata was included differed by source and by participant, and the metadata was provided uncurated.

TCRbeta CDR3 regions were amplified from genomic DNA by means of the immunoSEQ Assay, a bias-controlled multiplex PCR. As for how the authors treated the data: Within the assay, amplification of reference gene primers was used to estimate how many nucleated cells each sample contained. To quantify the absolute abundance of each unique TCRbeta CDR3 rearrangement, sequence reads were collapsed and filtered. For each sample, productive Simpson clonality was calculated by taking the square root of Simpson's diversity index across productive rearrangements. The clones in this table, taken by TCRdb from immuneACCESS, are in-frame only. Not every clone is retained; where verified, under half of the shortfall comes from an unresolved V gene, and the cause of the rest is unknown. V and J calls and clone size are given by that table; D and trimming were obtained from the DNA. The sample includes over 200,000 clones, with around 90% observed a single time. Around 6% of the sample rests with the top ten.

Samples from volunteer blood donors who had recovered from COVID-19 were contributed by a second Seattle source. Each collaborating institution followed its own protocols to collect whole blood in K2EDTA tubes. For TCRbeta analysis, collaborator samples were shipped as frozen whole blood, as isolated PBMCs, or as DNA extracted from either sample type. This TCR derives from a man in his sixties who had recovered from COVID-19. Sequencing used peripheral blood.

The nucleotide sequence is TGTGCCAGCTCACCGGGACAGTTCTCAACTAATGAAAAACTGTTTTTT. The resulting protein is CASSPGQFSTNEKLFF. This receptor chain uses TRBV18 and TRBJ1-4, with 7 bases aligning to TRBD1. Reading from cysteine to phenylalanine, the CDR3 counts 16 amino acids. Only the CDR3 DNA stays, 48 bases, in frame from base 1. Ends trimmed: V by 3 bases, J by 0 bases; bases unmatched to a gene: 4. Based on the germline V gene, the CDR1 and CDR2 sequences are KGHSH and LQKENI.